The 16 T cell receptor beta chains below all came from one sample that was sequenced in a study of beta chain features in type 1 diabetes. The authors reverse transcribed all of the isolated RNA, so sequencing captured expressed TCRB transcripts. Sequencing was performed with immunoSEQ multiplex PCR; in TCRdb, only in-frame clones are kept and a portion is missing. The data contain 850,000 to 900,000 clones, roughly a sixth of them singletons. The specimen sequenced was naive CD4+ T cells from blood. The receptors were gathered from a young woman in good health.

In its sample, this clone was seen a few times. The chain links TRBV27 to TRBJ2-7; no firm D call. The CDR3 covers 11 residues. V lost 5 bases and J 2 bases, leaving 4 bases between the germline ends. CDR1 and CDR2 (germline): MNHEY, SMNVEV (reference sequence). Here the CDR3 DNA reads TGTGCCAGCAGTCCAACCTACGAGCAGTACTTC. Translated, it gives CASSPTYEQYF.

J is TRBJ2-2 and V is TRBV5-1; 8 bases are shared with TRBD2. The CDR3 totals 19 residues. Trimming cost V 2 bases and J 0 bases; bases outside gene matches: 12. Per germline, CDR1 SGHRS and CDR2 YFSETQ. The CDR3 DNA is TGCGCCAGCAGCTTTAGGTCTATCGGTAGCGGGGCGAACACCGGGGAGCTGTTTTTT. Amino acid sequence: CASSFRSIGSGANTGELFF. Complete variable domain (other parts from reference TRBV5-1 and TRBJ2-2): KAGVTQTPRYLIKTRGQQVTLSCSPISGHRSVSWYQQTPGQGLQFLFEYFSETQRNKGNFPGRFSGRQFSNSRSEMNVSTLELGDSALYLCASSFRSIGSGANTGELFFGEGSRLTVL.

The chain recombines TRBV28 with TRBJ1-2; maybe TRBD1 (5 bases). Germline-derived CDR1 and CDR2 are MDHEN and SYDVKM. V dropped 3 bases and J dropped 6 bases, with 14 bases sitting between them. The CDR3 is 14 residues long. The CDR3 DNA sequence: TGTGCCAGCAGTTTGGGAGGGGAGAGGAATGGCTACACCTTC. It specifies CASSLGGERNGYTF.

This clone was observed a handful of times. The V and J genes are TRBV6-6 and TRBJ2-5, with D possibly called TRBD1 or TRBD2 (5 bases each). Looked up from germline, CDR1 is MNHNY and CDR2 is SVGAGI (reference sequence). The CDR3 loop spans 12 amino acids. The V end was cut by 8 bases, the J end by 5 bases, with 12 bases between. CDR3 nucleotide sequence: TGTGCCAGCTGGGACCCCAATGAGACCCAGTACTTC. Translation: CASWDPNETQYF.

Only a few counts were recorded for this clone. J is TRBJ2-1 and V is TRBV6-1, with TRBD2 matching 12 bases. The CDR3 covers 18 residues. CDR1 and CDR2 (germline): MNHNS, SASEGT. The trim removed 0 bases at V and 0 bases at J, leaving 3 bases unmatched. The CDR3 is CASSEAKTSGSSYNEQFF. Here the CDR3 DNA reads TGTGCCAGCAGTGAAGCGAAGACTAGCGGGAGCTCCTACAATGAGCAGTTCTTC.

The chain uses TRBV14 and TRBJ1-2; D not resolved. Per germline, CDR1 SGHDN and CDR2 FVKESK. This CDR3 is built from 14 residues. V lost 0 bases to trimming and J lost 6 bases, with 11 bases between them. The CDR3 nucleotides are TGTGCCAGCAGCCAAGATACGCCTACCCATGGCTACACCTTC. This encodes CASSQDTPTHGYTF.

The chain employs TRBV28 and TRBJ1-5, with D maybe TRBD1 (6 bases). CDR3 size: 15 residues. The ends were cut back, 4 bases at V and 4 bases at J, with 14 bases in the middle. Germline V gives CDR1 MDHEN, CDR2 SYDVKM. The CDR3 bases are TGTGCCAGCAGTTCCAAGGACAGAGTAAATCAGCCCCAGCATTTT. Its protein is CASSSKDRVNQPQHF. Looking up the rest from reference TRBV28 and TRBJ1-5 gives the full variable domain: DVKVTQSSRYLVKRTGEKVFLECVQDMDHENMFWYRQDPGLGLRLIYFSYDVKMKEKGDIPEGYSVSREKKERFSLILESASTNQTSMYLCASSSKDRVNQPQHFGDGTRLSIL.

The table lists this clone with a few counts. The chain joins TRBV6-6 to TRBJ2-1; tentatively, D is TRBD2 (6 bases). Germline lookup yields CDR1 MNHNY and CDR2 SVGAGI (reference sequence). Trimming took 7 bases from V and 10 from J, leaving 17 bases between them. CDR3 length: 13 amino acids. For the CDR3, the DNA is TGTGCCAGCACGGTGGGGGGATTAGGGGAGCAGTTCTTC. It codes for CASTVGGLGEQFF.

This clone has a handful of counts. V gene TRBV4-3 combines with J gene TRBJ2-7; possible D gene TRBD2, 6 bases. CDR3 length: 15 amino acids. V was clipped by 1 base and J by 1 base, with 11 bases between them. Germline V gene sequence: CDR1 LGHNA, CDR2 YSLEER. The CDR3 reads CASSQGGLGSYEQYF. The CDR3 DNA is TGCGCCAGCAGCCAAGGGGGACTCGGATCCTACGAGCAGTACTTC.

J is TRBJ2-2 and V is TRBV19; 9 bases fit TRBD1. Germline loops: CDR1 LNHDA, CDR2 SQIVND (reference sequence). Trimming cost V 3 bases and J 4 bases; bases outside gene matches: 9. The CDR3 has 17 residues. The CDR3 nucleotides read TGTGCCAGTAGTATCCCACAGGGGGCTCTCGGCACCGGGGAGCTGTTTTTT. Amino acids: CASSIPQGALGTGELFF.

The genes are TRBV7-9 and TRBJ1-5; D unclear. Trimming took 11 bases from V and 2 from J, leaving 10 bases between them. Germline V gene lookup returns CDR1 SEHNR and CDR2 FQNEAQ (reference sequence). CDR3 length: 12 amino acids. CDR3: CASSRGNQPQHF. DNA for the CDR3: TGTGCCTCCTCTCGGGGCAATCAGCCCCAGCATTTT.

This clone was seen more than once but under ten times. The rearrangement uses TRBV2 and TRBJ2-1; D is uncertain. Trimming took off 5 bases at V and 4 bases at J, with 12 bases between the two ends. CDR3 length: 14 amino acids. The V gene's germline CDR1 is SNHLY and CDR2 FYNNEI. The CDR3 DNA is TGTGCCAGCAGTATGGCCTCCACTTACAATGAGCAGTTCTTC. Protein sequence: CASSMASTYNEQFF.

The chain has TRBV9 and TRBJ2-1, with D possibly being TRBD1 or TRBD2 (5 bases each). Looked up from germline, CDR1 is SGDLS and CDR2 is YYNGEE. V was cut by 4 bases and J by 3 bases, with 17 bases left in between. This CDR3 is 16 amino acids long. The CDR3 sequence: CASSLTAGTIYNEQFF. The DNA for the CDR3 is TGTGCCAGCAGCTTGACAGCCGGGACCATCTACAATGAGCAGTTCTTC. The complete variable domain, with remaining parts taken from reference TRBV9 and TRBJ2-1, reads DSGVTQTPKHLITATGQRVTLRCSPRSGDLSVYWYQQSLDQGLQFLIQYYNGEERAKGNILERFSAQQFPDLHSELNLSSLELGDSALYFCASSLTAGTIYNEQFFGPGTRLTVL.

The table lists this clone with a few counts. V and J are TRBV6-1 and TRBJ2-1; no definite D call. CDR3 length: 15 amino acids. V gave up 6 bases and J gave up 2 bases, with 14 bases separating them. Germline loops: CDR1 MNHNS, CDR2 SASEGT. CDR3 region: CASSPDRRTYNEQFF. CDR3 DNA sequence: TGTGCCAGCAGCCCTGATCGACGGACCTACAATGAGCAGTTCTTC.

There are a few counts of this clone. The chain joins TRBV6-5 to TRBJ1-4, with D possibly TRBD1 on 5 matching bases. Germline V gene lookup returns CDR1 MNHEY and CDR2 SVGAGI. CDR3 length: 16 residues. V was clipped by 2 bases and J by 7 bases, with 17 bases between them. CDR3 nucleotides: TGTGCCAGCAGTTACCCCCAAAGGGGTAGAGGTGAAAAACTGTTTTTT. Amino acids: CASSYPQRGRGEKLFF.

This clone has more than one count but fewer than ten. V and J are TRBV14 and TRBJ2-2; D perhaps matches TRBD1 (6 bases). Germline assignment: CDR1 SGHDN and CDR2 FVKESK. Trimming left V 1 base short and J 0 bases short, with 9 bases between. The CDR3 is made up of 16 amino acids. The CDR3 sequence is CASSQVGGANTGELFF. CDR3 coding DNA: TGTGCCAGCAGCCAAGTAGGGGGTGCGAACACCGGGGAGCTGTTTTTT.